These 10 T cell receptor beta chains were sequenced from one sample in a study of CXCR3-negative and CXCR3-positive naive CD8 T cells. Study findings and constraints: The study found more hydrophobic TRB CDR3s in CXCR3-positive naive cells than in CXCR3-negative naive cells.

The study made its TRB cDNA libraries by 5' RACE, adding UMI labels. TCRdb re-called the 5' RACE reads and gives one entry per CDR3 protein, without DNA. The sample yields about 8,400 distinct CDR3 sequences, of which the top ten take up approximately 2%. The antigens of these receptors remain unknown. The sequenced sample consisted of naive CXCR3+ CD8+ T cells from blood. As for subset: CD45RO-CCR7+CD27+CD95- naive CD8+ T cells expressing CXCR3 (TNR3+). The source of these receptors is a human donor in good health. Some clones in this sample may be carry-over from other donors' samples.

The V call is TRBV29-1, the J call TRBJ1-1; TCRdb names TRBD1, which stays unverified in the absence of DNA. The germline CDR1 and CDR2 sequences are SQVTM and ANQGSEA. The CDR3 runs 13 residues. The CDR3 here is CSVPAERGFEAFF.

The CDR3 reads CASSPIAGGPSSYNEQFF. This chain connects TRBV11-2 to TRBJ2-1; TCRdb indicates TRBD2, and absent DNA this call remains unverified. The germline V gene has CDR1 SGHAT and CDR2 FQNNGV. CDR3 length: 18 amino acids.

The V gene is TRBV2, the J gene TRBJ2-7; TCRdb indicates TRBD1, and absent DNA this call remains unverified. CDR1 and CDR2 (germline): SNHLY, FYNNEI. This CDR3 spans 17 amino acids. The CDR3 sequence: CASSEALRDRRVYEQYF.

The chain employs TRBV11-2 and TRBJ1-1; TCRdb's D gene call, TRBD1, goes unchecked for lack of DNA. The CDR3 is 15 amino acids. Germline V gene data show CDR1 as SGHAT and CDR2 as FQNNGV. CDR3 region: CASSLFGRGSPEAFF.

The genes are TRBV29-1 and TRBJ2-1; as DNA is missing, the TRBD2 call by TCRdb cannot be tested. Germline CDR1 reads SQVTM; CDR2 reads ANQGSEA. The CDR3 contains 16 residues. The chain's CDR3 is CSVELWGSGNYNEQFF.

The chain joins TRBV29-1 to TRBJ2-7; TCRdb's D call, TRBD2, is unchecked because there is no DNA. Germline assignment: CDR1 SQVTM and CDR2 ANQGSEA. The CDR3 runs 13 residues. CDR3 sequence: CSVEGLKSYEQYF.

The chain has TRBV29-1 and TRBJ2-1. CDR3 size: 13 residues. Per germline, CDR1 SQVTM and CDR2 ANQGSEA. The CDR3 here is CSVTGVTYNEQFF.

The CDR3 protein is CSVLQSNTEAFF. The genes are TRBV29-1 and TRBJ1-1. The CDR3 extends over 12 amino acids. The germline CDR1 and CDR2 sequences are SQVTM and ANQGSEA.

This clonotype is labeled medium-sized (0.01 to 0.1%) based on frequency. The chain has TRBV29-1 and TRBJ1-2; the D call from TCRdb, TRBD1, cannot be confirmed without DNA. The germline CDR1 and CDR2 sequences are SQVTM and ANQGSEA. The CDR3 totals 12 residues. The CDR3 reads CSVEEGVYGYTF.

The chain is built from TRBV11-1 and TRBJ2-1; TCRdb lists TRBD1, though no DNA is available to test this call. Germline V lookup: CDR1 SGHAT, CDR2 FQDESV (reference sequence). The CDR3 is 16 residues long. CDR3 region: CASILPVQGDYNEQFF.